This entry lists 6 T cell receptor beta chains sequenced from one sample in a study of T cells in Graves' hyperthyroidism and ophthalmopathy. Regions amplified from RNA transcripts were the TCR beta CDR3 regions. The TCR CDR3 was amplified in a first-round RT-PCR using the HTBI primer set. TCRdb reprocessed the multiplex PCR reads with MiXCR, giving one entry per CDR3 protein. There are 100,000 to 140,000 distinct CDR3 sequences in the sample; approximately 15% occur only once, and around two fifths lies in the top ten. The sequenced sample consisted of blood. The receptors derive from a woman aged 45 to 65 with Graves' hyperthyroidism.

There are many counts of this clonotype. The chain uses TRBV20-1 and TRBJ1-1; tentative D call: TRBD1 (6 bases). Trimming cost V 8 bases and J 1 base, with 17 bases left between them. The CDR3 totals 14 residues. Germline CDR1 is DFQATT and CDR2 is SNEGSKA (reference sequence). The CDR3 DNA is TGCAGTCCCCGTGAGGGGGGACCGAACACTGAAGCTTTCTTT. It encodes CSPREGGPNTEAFF.

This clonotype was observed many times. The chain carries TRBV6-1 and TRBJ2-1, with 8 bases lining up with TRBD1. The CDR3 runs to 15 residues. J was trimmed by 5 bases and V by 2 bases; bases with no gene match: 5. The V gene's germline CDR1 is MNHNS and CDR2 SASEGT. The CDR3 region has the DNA TGTGCCAGCAGTGAACACGCGGGACAGGACAATGAGCAGTTCTTC. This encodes CASSEHAGQDNEQFF.

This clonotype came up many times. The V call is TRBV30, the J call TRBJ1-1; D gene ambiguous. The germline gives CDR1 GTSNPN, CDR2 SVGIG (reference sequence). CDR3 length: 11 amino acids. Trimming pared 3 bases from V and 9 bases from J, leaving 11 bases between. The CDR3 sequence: CAWRDRHQAFF. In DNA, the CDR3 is TGTGCCTGGAGAGACCGTCACCAAGCTTTCTTT.

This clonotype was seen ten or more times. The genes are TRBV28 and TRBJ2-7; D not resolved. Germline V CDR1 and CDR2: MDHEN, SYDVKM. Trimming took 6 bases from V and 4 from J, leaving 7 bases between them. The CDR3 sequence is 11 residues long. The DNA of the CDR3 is TGTGCCAGCAGAGGCCGGTACGAGCAGTACTTC. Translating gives CASRGRYEQYF.

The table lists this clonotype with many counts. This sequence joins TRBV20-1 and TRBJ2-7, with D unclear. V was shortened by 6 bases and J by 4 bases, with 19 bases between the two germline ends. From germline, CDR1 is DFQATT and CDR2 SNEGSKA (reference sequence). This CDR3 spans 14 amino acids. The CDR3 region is CSAPGPSQIYEQYF. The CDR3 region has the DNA TGCAGTGCCCCCGGTCCCAGCCAGATTTACGAGCAGTACTTC.

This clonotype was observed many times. CDR3 sequence reads: CSARGLAGTDTQYF. The CDR3 DNA reads TGCAGTGCTAGAGGACTAGCAGGGACAGATACGCAGTATTTT. The chain links TRBV20-1 to TRBJ2-3; TRBD2 matches 7 bases. CDR1 DFQATT and CDR2 SNEGSKA come from the germline V gene (reference sequence). V gave up 1 base and J gave up 3 bases; unmatched junction bases: 4. The CDR3 totals 14 residues.